The T cell receptor (beta chain) under discussion was sequenced for a study of control samples from healthy donors and cancer patients. The CDR3 runs 15 residues. Germline CDR1 is SGHRS and CDR2 is YFSETQ. The V gene end was trimmed by 4 bases and the J gene end by 0 bases; junction bases not matched to a gene: 6. Sequenced by immunoSEQ multiplex PCR; TCRdb stores in-frame clones only, minus some. The table records about 110,000 clones, 90% of them present only once. The TCR comes from a human donor in good health. The donor label of this sample is uncertain. Sequencing was done on a sample of blood. The gene calls are TRBV5-1 and TRBJ1-2; TRBD1 aligns across 7 bases. In nucleotides, the CDR3 is TGCGCCAGCAGCGGGGGGACAGCAACTAACTATGGCTACACCTTC. Translated, it gives CASSGGTATNYGYTF.